The rows below give T cell receptor beta chains drawn from one sample of a study of spatial heterogeneity in lung cancer. TCRdb re-analysed the 5' RACE reads in MiXCR, keeping a single row per CDR3 protein. The table includes thousands of distinct CDR3 sequences, around 5.2% detected once. The sequenced sample was normal lung tissue next to the tumor, obtained at surgery. These receptors all stem from a female donor with early-stage non-small cell lung cancer. Each CDR3 is given with its conserved first and last residue. A D gene is named only where the DNA matches it firmly. Only some rows state a clone size, as once, few, many or a class for expanded clones.

D gene	V gene	J gene	clone size	CDR3 DNA	CDR3 protein
.	TRBV5-1	TRBJ2-3	few	TGCGCCAGCAGCTTGGGGCGGGATACGCAGTATTTT	CASSLGRDTQYF
TRBD1	TRBV5-1	TRBJ1-1	many	TGCGCCAGCAGCTTGGCCCCGGGACAGGGGCCGAACACTGAAGCTTTCTTT	CASSLAPGQGPNTEAFF
.	TRBV5-1	TRBJ2-2	many	TGCGCCAGCAGCTTGGTGCAGGGCTCCGGGGAGCTGTTTTTT	CASSLVQGSGELFF
TRBD1	TRBV6-5	TRBJ1-4	medium-sized	TGTGCCAGCAAGCAGGGGGGTGAAAAACTGTTTTTT	CASKQGGEKLFF
.	TRBV19	TRBJ2-3	many	TGTGCCAGTAGGGGCAGCTCGGGGCGAACGGATACGCAGTATTTT	CASRGSSGRTDTQYF
.	TRBV20-1	TRBJ2-3	medium-sized	TGCAGTGCTAGAGATGATTCTAGGGGGGATACGCAGTATTTT	CSARDDSRGDTQYF
.	TRBV7-6	TRBJ2-6	many	TGTGCCAGCAGCTGGTTTGACGACAGTCTGCAAGGGGCCAACGTCCTGACTTTC	CASSWFDDSLQGANVLTF
.	TRBV18	TRBJ2-5	medium-sized	TGTGCCAGCTCACCAAATCAGCGGGAGACCCAGTACTTC	CASSPNQRETQYF
.	TRBV18	TRBJ2-3	medium-sized	TGTGCCAGCTCACCAGCCGCCATCGCAGGGGGCACAGATACGCAGTATTTT	CASSPAAIAGGTDTQYF
.	TRBV6-5	TRBJ2-5	many	TGTGCCAGCAGTCCCGAGGGACACACTGAAATCTTC	CASSPEGHTEIF
TRBD2	TRBV24-1	TRBJ2-7	medium-sized	TGTGCCACCAGTGGTATTAGCGGGGGATTCTACGAGCAGTACTTC	CATSGISGGFYEQYF
TRBD2	TRBV20-1	TRBJ2-5	medium-sized	TGCAGTGCTTTTGCCGGGACTAGCGGAAAAGAGACCCAGTACTTC	CSAFAGTSGKETQYF
.	TRBV4-2	TRBJ2-7	medium-sized	TGTGCCAGCAGCCAAGAAGTCGATAGCCGGAGCTCCTACGAGCAGTACTTC	CASSQEVDSRSSYEQYF
.	TRBV21-1	TRBJ2-1	medium-sized	TGTGCCAGCAGCAAGTTAAGGACAGAGAAGTTCTTC	CASSKLRTEKFF
.	TRBV27	TRBJ1-1	medium-sized	TGTGCCAGCACGTCGCAGGGGTGGGGGACTGAAGCTTTCTTT	CASTSQGWGTEAFF
TRBD2	TRBV5-1	TRBJ2-7	.	TGCGCCAGCAGCTGGACGGGGGGGCCCTACGAGCAGTACTTC	CASSWTGGPYEQYF
.	TRBV5-1	TRBJ1-1	medium-sized	TGCGCCAGCAGCTTGGGGCACACTGAAGCTTTCTTT	CASSLGHTEAFF
TRBD1	TRBV5-1	TRBJ2-7	many	TGCGCCAGCAGCGCTGGACAGGGTGGAAGCGAGCAGTACTTC	CASSAGQGGSEQYF
TRBD2	TRBV6-1	TRBJ2-1	many	TGTGCCAGCAGTGAAGGACTAGCGGGCTACAATGAGCAGTTCTTC	CASSEGLAGYNEQFF
TRBD1	TRBV28	TRBJ2-1	many	TGTGCCAGCAGTTTATTGAAGACAGGGGAATGGAGCTCCTACAATGAGCAGTTCTTC	CASSLLKTGEWSSYNEQFF